Presented here are 10 T cell receptor beta chains from one specimen sequenced in a study of T cells in narcolepsy. The protocol was immunoSEQ multiplex PCR, while the TCRdb copy is restricted to in-frame clones and leaves out a portion. The table has 25,000 to 35,000 clones, 82% seen once. Sequences were obtained from CD45RA- memory CD4+ T cells from PBMCs. The origin of the receptors is a human donor with narcolepsy.

This chain connects TRBV10-3 to TRBJ1-2; D uncertain. CDR1 ENHRY and CDR2 SYGVKD come from the germline V gene. Trimming shortened V by 4 bases and J by 2 bases, and 11 bases separated the two germline ends. The CDR3 runs 14 residues. CDR3 in DNA: TGTGCCATCAGTGTCGGTACGGGGAACTATGGCTACACCTTC. Translated, it gives CAISVGTGNYGYTF.

This chain links TRBV6-6 with TRBJ2-7; 11 positions match TRBD1. The V segment lost 8 bases and the J segment 6 bases; nucleotides outside the gene matches: 9. The germline CDR1 and CDR2 sequences are MNHNY and SVGAGI (reference sequence). The CDR3 spans 14 residues. In DNA, the CDR3 is TGTGCCAGCGGACGGACAGGGGGCCTGAGCGAGCAGTACTTC. This encodes CASGRTGGLSEQYF.

The J gene is TRBJ2-5, the V gene TRBV4-1; 11 bases match TRBD1. The J call may be in error: the DNA end matches TRBJ2-7 better. The CDR3 contains 17 residues. From germline, CDR1 is MGHRA and CDR2 YSYEKL. DNA for the CDR3: TGCGCCAGCAGCCAAGATCCCGGACAGGGGGCGCTCCTCGAGCAGTACTTC. Its translation: CASSQDPGQGALLEQYF.

This clone was seen more than once but under ten times. This rearrangement joins TRBV28 to TRBJ1-6; D gene uncertain. Trimming took off 3 bases at V and 7 bases at J, with 13 bases between the two ends. The CDR3 covers 15 residues. Germline V lookup: CDR1 MDHEN, CDR2 SYDVKM. The chain's CDR3 is CASSFGTVKNSPLHF. CDR3 sequence (DNA): TGTGCCAGCAGTTTCGGCACAGTTAAAAATTCACCCCTCCACTTT.

The V gene is TRBV27, the J gene TRBJ2-7; TRBD1 aligns across 8 bases. V lost 5 bases and J lost 6; bases outside the gene matches: 9. Looked up from germline, CDR1 is MNHEY and CDR2 is SMNVEV (reference sequence). The CDR3 is made up of 14 amino acids. In DNA, the CDR3 is TGTGCCAGCAGTCCCTACAGGGGGGTTGTCGAGCAGTACTTC. It is translated as CASSPYRGVVEQYF.

The chain couples TRBV18 to TRBJ2-2; the D call may be TRBD1 or TRBD2 (5 bases each). The germline CDR1 and CDR2 sequences are KGHSH and LQKENI. This CDR3 spans 17 amino acids. Trimming took off 2 bases at V and 1 base at J, with 14 bases between the two ends. CDR3 sequence (DNA): TGTGCCAGCTCACCATCAGGGAGAGGATTGAACACCGGGGAGCTGTTTTTT. Translating it yields CASSPSGRGLNTGELFF.

V usage is TRBV27 and J usage is TRBJ1-5; D is possibly TRBD1 (6 bases). CDR1 is MNHEY and CDR2 is SMNVEV in the germline V gene (reference sequence). CDR3 length: 14 amino acids. V was pared by 3 bases and J by 4 bases, with 10 bases between. Written as DNA, the CDR3 is TGTGCCAGCAGTTTCAGCAGGGGAAATCAGCCCCAGCATTTT. Protein: CASSFSRGNQPQHF.

This chain links TRBV5-1 with TRBJ1-6; perhaps TRBD1 as D (5 bases). V shed 2 bases and J shed 9 bases, with 15 bases lying between them. Germline V gene lookup returns CDR1 SGHRS and CDR2 YFSETQ. The CDR3 is 15 amino acids. The CDR3 here is CASSFDSRSGSPLHF. CDR3 DNA sequence: TGCGCCAGCAGCTTCGACAGTAGGTCAGGTTCACCCCTCCACTTT. The whole variable domain, filled in from reference TRBV5-1 and TRBJ1-6, reads KAGVTQTPRYLIKTRGQQVTLSCSPISGHRSVSWYQQTPGQGLQFLFEYFSETQRNKGNFPGRFSGRQFSNSRSEMNVSTLELGDSALYLCASSFDSRSGSPLHFGNGTRLTVT.

The V gene is TRBV6-5, the J gene TRBJ1-6; tentative D call: TRBD1 (5 bases). CDR1 is MNHEY and CDR2 is SVGAGI in the germline V gene. The CDR3 runs 13 residues. V shed 0 bases and J shed 13 bases, with 10 bases lying between them. CDR3 coding DNA: TGTGCCAGCAGTTACTCGCAGGGCGGGCCCCTCCACTTT. Translation: CASSYSQGGPLHF.

The chain couples TRBV4-2 to TRBJ1-5; no definite D call. The germline V gene encodes CDR1 LGHNA and CDR2 YNFKEQ. The CDR3 sequence is 13 residues long. Trimming took off 3 bases at V and 3 bases at J, with 6 bases between the two ends. The CDR3 protein is CASSQGINQPQHF. The CDR3 DNA follows: TGTGCCAGCAGCCAGGGGATCAATCAGCCCCAGCATTTT.